Presented here are 15 T cell receptor beta chains from one specimen sequenced in a study of blood T cell repertoires in COVID-19. This table comes from immunoSEQ multiplex PCR, and its TCRdb copy is limited to in-frame clones, with some not included. This repertoire shows about 410,000 clones, around 90% found once; its top ten account for more than 0.55%. Sample: PBMCs or T cells enriched from blood (not recorded which). The receptor source for this set is a man aged 18 to 35 who had recovered from COVID-19.

The rearrangement joins TRBV11-2 to TRBJ1-1; D call uncertain. V shed 0 bases and J shed 6 bases, with 8 bases lying between them. CDR1 and CDR2 (germline): SGHAT, FQNNGV. This CDR3 comprises 13 residues. CDR3 protein: CASSLDHGSEAFF. The CDR3 DNA is TGTGCCAGCAGCTTAGATCATGGCTCTGAAGCTTTCTTT.

The V and J genes are TRBV27 and TRBJ2-2; possibly TRBD2 for D (6 bases). V lost 6 bases, J lost 4 bases, and 24 bases lay in between. This CDR3 has 18 amino acids. Germline lookup yields CDR1 MNHEY and CDR2 SMNVEV (reference sequence). The CDR3 sequence: CASRCQVVGGLTTGELFF. Written as DNA, the CDR3 is TGTGCCAGCAGGTGTCAGGTTGTCGGGGGTCTCACCACCGGGGAGCTGTTTTTT.

This sequence joins TRBV6-5 and TRBJ2-7, with D tentatively TRBD1 (6 bases). CDR3 length: 14 amino acids. CDR1 MNHEY and CDR2 SVGAGI come from the germline V gene. With 6 bases removed from V and 2 bases from J, the gap between germline ends came to 14 bases. In DNA, the CDR3 is TGTGCCAGCAGACCCACAGGGACCGCCTACGAGCAGTACTTC. Its protein product is CASRPTGTAYEQYF.

The chain employs TRBV2 and TRBJ1-1, with D possibly TRBD1 on 5 matching bases. CDR1 and CDR2 from the germline V gene are SNHLY and FYNNEI. This CDR3 region has 17 residues. Trimming took 2 bases from V and 0 from J, leaving 16 bases between them. This chain's CDR3 is CASSEWGVGLMNTEAFF. As DNA, the CDR3 is TGTGCCAGCAGTGAATGGGGGGTCGGGCTAATGAACACTGAAGCTTTCTTT.

This chain links TRBV5-1 with TRBJ1-1; tentative D call: TRBD1 (5 bases). Germline-derived CDR1 and CDR2 are SGHRS and YFSETQ. The CDR3 is 14 residues long. V was shortened by 2 bases and J by 1 base, with 9 bases between the two germline ends. CDR3: CASSFDTGNTEAFF. The CDR3 DNA is TGCGCCAGCAGCTTTGACACAGGGAACACTGAAGCTTTCTTT.

The rearrangement uses TRBV21-1 and TRBJ1-1. TRBV21-1 is annotated as a pseudogene. The CDR3 runs 15 residues. The CDR3 loop reads CASINGGARNTEAFF. The DNA of the CDR3 is TGTGCCAGCATCAATGGAGGGGCGAGGAACACTGAAGCTTTCTTT.

This chain joins TRBV2 and TRBJ1-1; 8 positions agree with TRBD1. Germline V gives CDR1 SNHLY, CDR2 FYNNEI. The J segment lost 1 base and the V segment lost 4 bases, leaving 5 bases of the junction unmatched. The CDR3 runs to 15 residues. This CDR3 reads CASSAGGGGNTEAFF. The CDR3, as DNA: TGTGCCAGCAGTGCAGGGGGCGGAGGGAACACTGAAGCTTTCTTT.

The chain recombines TRBV4-1 with TRBJ1-6; D not resolved. The CDR3 is 14 residues long. Germline V gene sequence: CDR1 MGHRA, CDR2 YSYEKL. Trimming removed 0 bases at V and 5 bases at J, with 5 bases between. The CDR3 region has the DNA TGCGCCAGCAGCCAAGATCCAGATAATTCACCCCTCCACTTT. Translating it yields CASSQDPDNSPLHF.

The CDR3 region has the DNA TGTGCCAGCAGCTTAGCTGGCAGGGGGTACACTGAAGCTTTCTTT. It is translated as CASSLAGRGYTEAFF. This chain links TRBV11-2 with TRBJ1-1, with TRBD1 identical over 7 bases. The germline V gene has CDR1 SGHAT and CDR2 FQNNGV. The V and J ends lost 1 base and 3 bases, in that order; junction bases with no gene match: 5. The CDR3 contains 15 residues. Using reference TRBV11-2 and TRBJ1-1 for the parts outside the CDR3, the full variable domain is EAGVAQSPRYKIIEKRQSVAFWCNPISGHATLYWYQQILGQGPKLLIQFQNNGVVDDSQLPKDRFSAERLKGVDSTLKIQPAKLEDSAVYLCASSLAGRGYTEAFFGQGTRLTVV.

Comment on this clone: The junction differs from germline at one of its ends, possibly a read error. CDR3 DNA: TGTGCCAGCAGCCTAGCCGGGAGAAACACTGAAGCTTTCTTT. Protein: CASSLAGRNTEAFF. This chain connects TRBV7-9 to TRBJ1-1; D is unclear. Germline-derived CDR1 and CDR2 are SEHNR and FQNEAQ (reference sequence). The CDR3 runs to 14 residues.

The CDR3: CASSLAVGLDYGYTF. DNA for the CDR3: TGTGCCAGCAGCTTAGCGGTGGGCCTTGACTATGGCTACACCTTC. The V and J genes are TRBV7-9 and TRBJ1-2; no clear D. This CDR3 spans 15 amino acids. Germline V CDR1 and CDR2: SEHNR, FQNEAQ (reference sequence). V shed 0 bases and J shed 3 bases, with 11 bases lying between them.

This chain connects TRBV10-3 to TRBJ1-3; 8 nucleotides align to TRBD1. The junction had 4 bases not matched to a gene; V was cut back by 9 bases and J by 0 bases. CDR3 length: 14 residues. In germline, CDR1 is ENHRY, CDR2 SYGVKD. CDR3 sequence: CAMRTGLSGNTIYF. The CDR3 DNA follows: TGTGCCATGAGGACAGGGCTCTCTGGAAACACCATATATTTT.

J is TRBJ2-3 and V is TRBV30; 7 bases fit TRBD1. V gave up 2 bases and J gave up 6 bases; unmatched junction bases: 5. In germline, CDR1 is GTSNPN, CDR2 SVGIG (reference sequence). This CDR3 is 13 amino acids long. The chain's CDR3 is CAWSLTGSDTQYF. The DNA for the CDR3 is TGTGCCTGGAGTCTGACAGGGAGCGATACGCAGTATTTT.

The chain is built from TRBV2 and TRBJ2-2, with TRBD1 identical over 8 bases. Germline lookup yields CDR1 SNHLY and CDR2 FYNNEI. The CDR3 has 15 amino acids. Trimming removed 4 bases from V and 4 bases from J; junction bases left unmatched: 5. The CDR3 sequence: CASSVTQGATGELFF. CDR3 nucleotide sequence: TGTGCCAGCAGTGTTACCCAGGGGGCCACCGGGGAGCTGTTTTTT.

CDR3 sequence: CATGGNYGYTF. DNA for the CDR3: TGCGCCACCGGGGGGAACTATGGCTACACCTTC. The chain couples TRBV10-2 to TRBJ1-2, with D perhaps matching TRBD1 (5 bases). With 10 bases removed from V and 2 bases from J, the gap between germline ends came to 8 bases. Germline values: CDR1 WSHSY, CDR2 SAAADI. This CDR3 is built from 11 residues.